The T cell receptor (beta chain) described here comes from a study of response to subunit inactivated influenza vaccine. Using its own MiXCR run on the RT-PCR reads, TCRdb lists one record per CDR3 protein. The profile shows about 800,000 distinct CDR3 sequences, approximately 22% of them singletons. This clonotype was counted between two and nine times. Unmatched junction bases numbered 11, after V lost 3 bases and J lost 8 bases. The CDR3 sequence is 16 residues long. Germline CDR1 and CDR2: SEHNR and FQNEAQ (reference sequence). This sequence joins TRBV7-9 and TRBJ2-1, with 9 bases matching TRBD1. The sample here was PBMCs from blood, taken less than 6 days after vaccination. The clonotype originates from a man in his fifties or sixties who received an inactivated influenza vaccine. CDR3 bases: TGTGCCAGCAGCTTGGCTTATTGGACAGGGGTCGATGAGCAGTTCTTC. Translation: CASSLAYWTGVDEQFF.